One and the same sample provided the 28 T cell receptor beta chains below, sequenced in a study of technical replicates of blood from a few donors. The data were produced by immunoSEQ multiplex PCR, yet TCRdb's version contains in-frame clones alone and is incomplete. The sample lists around 80,000 clones, 89% occurring once. The sequenced sample was T cells isolated from PBMCs. The receptors originated from a human donor in good health.

The rearrangement joins TRBV29-1 to TRBJ1-3, with D unclear. This CDR3 has 14 amino acids. V lost 4 bases, J lost 0 bases, and 10 bases lay in between. CDR1 and CDR2 (germline): SQVTM, ANQGSEA. In nucleotides, the CDR3 is TGCAGCGTTGGTGACCGGAGCTCTGGAAACACCATATATTTT. Its translation: CSVGDRSSGNTIYF.

The chain joins TRBV7-3 to TRBJ2-2; D remains ambiguous. V was pared by 5 bases and J by 7 bases, with 14 bases between. Germline assignment: CDR1 SGHTA and CDR2 FQGTGA. The CDR3 runs 14 residues. The CDR3 is CASSVIPSGGELFF. In DNA, the CDR3 is TGTGCCAGCAGCGTAATCCCTTCGGGCGGGGAGCTGTTTTTT. Full variable domain (rest looked up from reference TRBV7-3 and TRBJ2-2): GAGVSQTPSNKVTEKGKYVELRCDPISGHTALYWYRQSLGQGPEFLIYFQGTGAADDSGLPNDRFFAVRPEGSVSTLKIQRTERGDSAVYLCASSVIPSGGELFFGEGSRLTVL.

As regards this clone: This sample also contains other DNA sequences that code for the same CDR3. The chain combines TRBV27 with TRBJ1-1; D uncertain. CDR3 size: 13 residues. Germline V gene sequence: CDR1 MNHEY, CDR2 SMNVEV (reference sequence). V lost 2 bases and J 1 base, leaving 5 bases between the germline ends. The CDR3 reads CASSLGGNTEAFF. In DNA, the CDR3 is TGTGCCAGCAGTTTAGGCGGGAACACTGAAGCTTTCTTT.

This chain connects TRBV7-2 to TRBJ2-7; TRBD2 aligns across 7 bases. The CDR3 runs to 13 residues. After removal of 3 bases from V and 3 bases from J, the junction contained 2 bases not matched to a gene. Germline loops: CDR1 SGHTA, CDR2 FQGNSA. Here the CDR3 DNA reads TGTGCCAGCAGCTTCGGCGGGAGCTACGAGCAGTACTTC. Protein product: CASSFGGSYEQYF.

The chain couples TRBV6-6 to TRBJ2-1; 8 bases align to TRBD2. After removal of 1 base from V and 8 bases from J, the junction contained 7 bases not matched to a gene. From germline, CDR1 is MNHNY and CDR2 SVGAGI (reference sequence). This CDR3 spans 15 amino acids. CDR3 nucleotides: TGTGCCAGCAGTTACTTGTCTAGCGGGCCCGATGAGCAGTTCTTC. It specifies CASSYLSSGPDEQFF.

Turning to this clone: One junction end does not reproduce the germline sequence, and a read error may be involved. CDR3 residues: CASSPGTGEGPKVF. The CDR3 bases are TGTGCCAGCAGCCCGGGGACAGGGGAAGGTCCGAAGGTCTTC. The chain carries TRBV5-4 and TRBJ2-1; 10 nucleotides line up with TRBD1. The germline V gene has CDR1 SGHNT and CDR2 YYREEE (reference sequence). CDR3 length: 14 residues.

The chain employs TRBV30 and TRBJ2-7, with D tentatively TRBD2 (7 bases). CDR1 and CDR2 (germline): GTSNPN, SVGIG (reference sequence). CDR3 length: 14 amino acids. V shed 0 bases and J shed 3 bases, with 12 bases lying between them. As DNA, the CDR3 is TGTGCCTGGAGTGTGAGGCGGGGGCACTACGAGCAGTACTTC. Translated, it gives CAWSVRRGHYEQYF.

This clone was recorded once. J is TRBJ2-1 and V is TRBV9; possible D gene TRBD2, 6 bases. CDR3 size: 14 residues. V was pared by 0 bases and J by 7 bases, with 11 bases between. The germline CDR1 and CDR2 sequences are SGDLS and YYNGEE. DNA of the CDR3: TGTGCCAGCAGCGTAGCGGGAGTAAGGAATGAGCAGTTCTTC. This translates into CASSVAGVRNEQFF.

V usage is TRBV6-5 and J usage is TRBJ2-7; D might be TRBD2 (5 bases). The CDR3 has 15 amino acids. CDR1 and CDR2 from the germline V gene are MNHEY and SVGAGI. Trimming stripped 6 bases from V and 1 base from J, with 16 bases between. The CDR3 here is CASSPSGAYSYEQYF. In DNA, the CDR3 is TGTGCCAGCAGCCCGAGCGGAGCCTATTCCTACGAGCAGTACTTC.

The V and J genes are TRBV30 and TRBJ2-7; 12 bases agree with TRBD2. This CDR3 has 15 residues. The germline V gene has CDR1 GTSNPN and CDR2 SVGIG (reference sequence). Losses at the gene ends were 5 bases for V and 3 bases for J; bases not matched to a gene: 8. This chain's CDR3 is CAWGTSGLSGYEQYF. The CDR3 DNA reads TGTGCCTGGGGGACTAGCGGGCTTTCCGGCTACGAGCAGTACTTC.

The gene calls are TRBV5-1 and TRBJ2-3, with TRBD2 identical over 10 bases. Germline V gene lookup returns CDR1 SGHRS and CDR2 YFSETQ. The CDR3 runs 17 residues. With V trimmed by 4 bases and J by 3 bases, 11 bases remained unmatched. CDR3 in DNA: TGCGCCAGCAGCGAGAGGTTAGCGGGAGGTCGAACAGATACGCAGTATTTT. Encoded protein: CASSERLAGGRTDTQYF.

This chain uses TRBV6-5 with TRBJ1-6, with 8 bases that match TRBD1. J was trimmed by 8 bases and V by 0 bases; bases with no gene match: 3. CDR1 is MNHEY, CDR2 SVGAGI, per germline. This CDR3 comprises 15 residues. In nucleotides, the CDR3 is TGTGCCAGCAGTTACTCTGGACAGGGCTATTCACCCCTCCACTTT. Translation gives CASSYSGQGYSPLHF.

The chain is built from TRBV29-1 and TRBJ1-4, with 8 bases identical to TRBD1. J was trimmed by 4 bases and V by 0 bases; bases with no gene match: 4. CDR3 length: 15 amino acids. Germline V gives CDR1 SQVTM, CDR2 ANQGSEA. The CDR3 loop reads CSVEDRTGGNEKLFF. Written as DNA, the CDR3 is TGCAGCGTTGAAGATCGCACAGGGGGTAATGAAAAACTGTTTTTT.

This chain connects TRBV2 to TRBJ1-3; weak D call: TRBD1 (6 bases). Germline CDR1 SNHLY, CDR2 FYNNEI. Between the trimmed V and J ends, which lost 10 bases and 4 bases, there was a span of 29 bases. The CDR3 extends over 18 amino acids. The CDR3 protein is CATPRVQKQGVYGNTIYF. The CDR3 DNA is TGTGCCACCCCAAGAGTTCAAAAACAGGGTGTATACGGAAACACCATATATTTT.

V usage is TRBV7-2 and J usage is TRBJ2-3; TRBD2 matches at 15 bases. The CDR3 has 17 residues. Germline values: CDR1 SGHTA, CDR2 FQGNSA. J was trimmed by 5 bases and V by 5 bases; bases with no gene match: 8. For the CDR3, the DNA is TGTGCCAGCAGCCCAATGGGACTAGCGGGAGGCTTAGATACGCAGTATTTT. As protein: CASSPMGLAGGLDTQYF.

The genes are TRBV9 and TRBJ2-2; 7 bases map to TRBD2. Germline CDR1 SGDLS, CDR2 YYNGEE. The CDR3 length is 15 residues. With V trimmed by 0 bases and J by 6 bases, 5 bases remained unmatched. The CDR3 nucleotides read TGTGCCAGCAGCGTAGGGGAGGGCCTACCCGGGGAGCTGTTTTTT. As protein: CASSVGEGLPGELFF.

V and J are TRBV5-6 and TRBJ2-7, with a tentative D call TRBD1 (6 bases). Trimming shortened V by 4 bases and J by 4 bases, and 12 bases separated the two germline ends. The CDR3 totals 13 residues. In germline, CDR1 is SGHDT, CDR2 YYEEEE. The CDR3 loop is CASSTTQGYEQYF. In DNA, the CDR3 is TGTGCCAGCAGCACAACCCAGGGGTACGAGCAGTACTTC.

The chain is built from TRBV6-1 and TRBJ1-1; perhaps TRBD1 as D (5 bases). CDR3 size: 11 residues. The V gene's germline CDR1 is MNHNS and CDR2 SASEGT. V lost 4 bases to trimming and J lost 8 bases, with 8 bases between them. The CDR3 region is CASSGQGEAFF. The DNA of the CDR3 is TGTGCCAGCAGTGGGCAGGGAGAAGCTTTCTTT.

CDR3 DNA: TGTGCCAGCAGGCAACTAGCGGGGGGCACAGATACGCAGTATTTT. This codes for CASRQLAGGTDTQYF. V is TRBV2 and J is TRBJ2-3, with 11 bases identical to TRBD2. Germline CDR1 SNHLY, CDR2 FYNNEI. The CDR3 spans 15 residues. V lost 6 bases to trimming and J lost 1 base; unmatched junction nucleotides: 3.

V gene TRBV29-1 combines with J gene TRBJ2-3, with D unresolved. The germline gives CDR1 SQVTM, CDR2 ANQGSEA. Trimming shortened V by 7 bases and J by 2 bases, and 16 bases separated the two germline ends. The CDR3 runs 14 residues. CDR3 sequence: CSGDGAKTTDTQYF. The DNA for the CDR3 is TGCAGCGGAGATGGAGCGAAGACCACAGATACGCAGTATTTT.

The chain employs TRBV7-9 and TRBJ2-1; TRBD2 is a possible D gene (6 bases). The CDR3 sequence is 19 residues long. The germline CDR1 and CDR2 sequences are SEHNR and FQNEAQ (reference sequence). Trimming removed 7 bases from V and 1 base from J, with 26 bases in between. The CDR3 region is CASTPFQVRGPISYNEQFF. The CDR3 DNA sequence: TGTGCCAGCACCCCCTTTCAAGTGCGGGGACCTATATCCTACAATGAGCAGTTCTTC.

This clone was counted a single time. This sequence joins TRBV5-6 and TRBJ1-1, with TRBD1 as a possible D gene (6 bases). Trimming removed 4 bases at V and 6 bases at J, with 19 bases between. The CDR3 runs to 15 residues. Germline CDR1 SGHDT, CDR2 YYEEEE. In DNA, the CDR3 is TGTGCCAGCAGCACACAACAGGGAAGGCTCGCTGAAGCTTTCTTT. Translated, it gives CASSTQQGRLAEAFF.

This clone turned up a few times. The gene calls are TRBV11-2 and TRBJ2-2; D gene unclear. V lost 5 bases and J lost 6, with 16 bases in between. This CDR3 has 15 residues. Germline V lookup: CDR1 SGHAT, CDR2 FQNNGV. The CDR3 nucleotides are TGTGCCAGCAGCCCTCTAATTCGGGTAGCCGGGGAGCTGTTTTTT. It yields the protein CASSPLIRVAGELFF.

The chain uses TRBV5-4 and TRBJ2-7; unclear D gene. Germline loops: CDR1 SGHNT, CDR2 YYREEE (reference sequence). Trimming removed 2 bases at V and 1 base at J, with 7 bases between. The CDR3 runs to 13 residues. The CDR3 reads CASSLGESYEQYF. In DNA, the CDR3 is TGTGCCAGCAGCTTAGGAGAGTCCTACGAGCAGTACTTC.

This chain links TRBV2 with TRBJ1-2, with 7 bases identical to TRBD1. The CDR3 sequence is 15 residues long. V gave up 0 bases and J gave up 7 bases; unmatched junction bases: 8. Germline lookup yields CDR1 SNHLY and CDR2 FYNNEI. The CDR3 loop is CASSEASRDRPGYTF. The CDR3 DNA is TGTGCCAGCAGTGAAGCTAGTCGGGACAGACCTGGCTACACCTTC.

The gene calls are TRBV5-4 and TRBJ2-1; tentatively, D is TRBD2 (6 bases). Germline values: CDR1 SGHNT, CDR2 YYREEE (reference sequence). The CDR3 runs 13 residues. Trimming took off 3 bases at V and 7 bases at J, with 11 bases between the two ends. The CDR3 sequence: CASSWDFGNEQFF. CDR3 bases: TGTGCCAGCAGCTGGGACTTCGGGAATGAGCAGTTCTTC.

The CDR3 DNA follows: TGCGCCAGCAGCCAAGATCTAGGTGCGGGAGCTCCGGCGAGCTCCTACAATGAGCAGTTCTTC. Protein sequence: CASSQDLGAGAPASSYNEQFF. The rearrangement joins TRBV4-3 to TRBJ2-1, with 7 nucleotides matching TRBD2. The V and J ends lost 0 bases and 0 bases, in that order; junction bases with no gene match: 17. Per the germline V gene, CDR1 is LGHNA and CDR2 is YSLEER. This CDR3 is 21 amino acids long.

V is TRBV6-5 and J is TRBJ1-2; D may be TRBD1 (6 bases). This CDR3 comprises 14 residues. The V and J ends lost 5 bases and 8 bases respectively, with 18 bases between them. Germline assignment: CDR1 MNHEY and CDR2 SVGAGI. CDR3 DNA: TGTGCCAGCAGTATTCAACAGGGAGCGTGGGGCTACACCTTC. It encodes CASSIQQGAWGYTF.